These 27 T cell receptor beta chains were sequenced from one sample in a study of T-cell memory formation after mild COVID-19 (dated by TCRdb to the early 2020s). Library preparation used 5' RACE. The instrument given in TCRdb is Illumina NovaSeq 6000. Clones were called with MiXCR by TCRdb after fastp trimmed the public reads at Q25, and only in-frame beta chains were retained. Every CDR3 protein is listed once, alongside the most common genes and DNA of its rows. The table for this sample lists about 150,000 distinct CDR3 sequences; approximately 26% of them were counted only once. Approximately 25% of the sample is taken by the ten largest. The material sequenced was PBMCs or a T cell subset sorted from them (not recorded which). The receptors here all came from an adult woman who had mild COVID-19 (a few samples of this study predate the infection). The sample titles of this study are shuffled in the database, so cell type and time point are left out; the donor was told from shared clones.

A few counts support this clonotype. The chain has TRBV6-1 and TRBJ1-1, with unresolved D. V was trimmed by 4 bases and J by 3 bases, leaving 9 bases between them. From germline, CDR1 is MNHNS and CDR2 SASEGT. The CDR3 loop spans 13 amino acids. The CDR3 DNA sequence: TGTGCCAGCAGTGGGTCAGGCCACACTGAAGCTTTCTTT. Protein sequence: CASSGSGHTEAFF.

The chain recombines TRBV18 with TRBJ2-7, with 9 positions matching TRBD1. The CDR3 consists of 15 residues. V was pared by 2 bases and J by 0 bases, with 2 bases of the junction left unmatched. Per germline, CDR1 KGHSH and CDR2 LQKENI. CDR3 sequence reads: CASSPEDRGSYEQYF. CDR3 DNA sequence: TGTGCCAGCTCACCAGAGGACAGGGGCTCCTACGAGCAGTACTTC.

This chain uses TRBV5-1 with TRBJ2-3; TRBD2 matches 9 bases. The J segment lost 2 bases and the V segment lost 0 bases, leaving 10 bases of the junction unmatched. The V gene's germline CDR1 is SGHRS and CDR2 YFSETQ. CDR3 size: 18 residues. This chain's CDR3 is CASSLEGGAGGHTDTQYF. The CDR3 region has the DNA TGCGCCAGCAGCTTGGAGGGCGGCGCGGGGGGGCACACAGATACGCAGTATTTT.

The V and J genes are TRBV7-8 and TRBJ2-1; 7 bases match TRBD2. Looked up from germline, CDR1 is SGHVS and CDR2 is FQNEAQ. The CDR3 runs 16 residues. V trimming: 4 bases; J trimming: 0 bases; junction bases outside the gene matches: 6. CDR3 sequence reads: CASSSGAGRSYNEQFF. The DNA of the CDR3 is TGTGCCAGCAGCTCCGGAGCGGGGCGCTCCTACAATGAGCAGTTCTTC.

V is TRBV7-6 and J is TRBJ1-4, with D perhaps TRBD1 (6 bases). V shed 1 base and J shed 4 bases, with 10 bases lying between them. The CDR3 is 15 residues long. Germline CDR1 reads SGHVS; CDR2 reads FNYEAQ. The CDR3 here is CASSLDAGDNEKLFF. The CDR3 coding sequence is TGTGCCAGCAGCTTAGATGCAGGGGATAATGAAAAACTGTTTTTT.

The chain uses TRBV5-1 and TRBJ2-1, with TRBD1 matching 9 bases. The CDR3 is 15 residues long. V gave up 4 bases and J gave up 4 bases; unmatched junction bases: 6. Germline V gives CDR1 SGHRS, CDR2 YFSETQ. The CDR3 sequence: CASSPGQGLYNEQFF. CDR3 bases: TGCGCCAGCAGCCCGGGACAGGGACTTTACAATGAGCAGTTCTTC.

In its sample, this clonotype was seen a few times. DNA for the CDR3: TGCGCCAGCAGCCTCGCTAGCGGGTCAGGCAATGAGCAGTTCTTC. Residues: CASSLASGSGNEQFF. This chain uses TRBV5-1 with TRBJ2-1; 8 bases align to TRBD2. The CDR3 covers 15 residues. J gave up 6 bases and V 4 bases, and 9 bases lay outside the gene matches. Germline-derived CDR1 and CDR2 are SGHRS and YFSETQ. Complete variable domain (other parts from reference TRBV5-1 and TRBJ2-1): KAGVTQTPRYLIKTRGQQVTLSCSPISGHRSVSWYQQTPGQGLQFLFEYFSETQRNKGNFPGRFSGRQFSNSRSEMNVSTLELGDSALYLCASSLASGSGNEQFFGPGTRLTVL.

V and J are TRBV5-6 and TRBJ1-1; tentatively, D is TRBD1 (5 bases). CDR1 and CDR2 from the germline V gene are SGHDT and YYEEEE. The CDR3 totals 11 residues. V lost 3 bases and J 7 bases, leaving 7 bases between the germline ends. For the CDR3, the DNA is TGTGCCAGCAGCTGGGGGGGTGAAGCTTTCTTT. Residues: CASSWGGEAFF.

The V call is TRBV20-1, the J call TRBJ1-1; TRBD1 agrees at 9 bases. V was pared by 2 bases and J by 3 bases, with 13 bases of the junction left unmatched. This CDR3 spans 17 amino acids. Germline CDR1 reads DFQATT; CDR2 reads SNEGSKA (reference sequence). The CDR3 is CSARRTGDASDDTEAFF. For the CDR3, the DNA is TGCAGTGCTAGAAGGACAGGGGATGCCTCTGATGACACTGAAGCTTTCTTT.

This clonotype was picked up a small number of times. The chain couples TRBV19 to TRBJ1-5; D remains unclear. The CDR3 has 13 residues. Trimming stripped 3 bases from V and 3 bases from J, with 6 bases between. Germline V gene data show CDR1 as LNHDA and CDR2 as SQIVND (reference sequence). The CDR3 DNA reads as TGTGCCAGTAGTATTCTGATCAATCAGCCCCAGCATTTT. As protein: CASSILINQPQHF.

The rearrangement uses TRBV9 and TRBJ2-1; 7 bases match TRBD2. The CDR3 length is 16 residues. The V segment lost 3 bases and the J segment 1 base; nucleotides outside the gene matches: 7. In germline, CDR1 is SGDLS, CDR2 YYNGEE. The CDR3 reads CASSAWSGGSYNEQFF. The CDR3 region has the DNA TGTGCCAGCAGCGCCTGGTCCGGGGGGTCCTACAATGAGCAGTTCTTC.

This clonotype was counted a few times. The CDR3 loop reads CASSKDPPRFASGYTF. In nucleotides, the CDR3 is TGTGCCAGCAGCAAAGATCCCCCCCGGTTTGCCTCTGGCTACACCTTC. The chain combines TRBV21-1 with TRBJ1-2; TRBD1, as called in the table, went unchecked against the DNA. TRBV21-1 is annotated as a pseudogene. The length of the CDR3 is 16 residues.

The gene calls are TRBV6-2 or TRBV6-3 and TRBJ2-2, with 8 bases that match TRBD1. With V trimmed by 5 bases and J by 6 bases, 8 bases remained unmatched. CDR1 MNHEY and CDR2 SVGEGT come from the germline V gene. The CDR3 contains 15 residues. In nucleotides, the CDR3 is TGTGCCAGCAGTCAGAGACAGGGGATCCCCGGGGAGCTGTTTTTT. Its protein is CASSQRQGIPGELFF.

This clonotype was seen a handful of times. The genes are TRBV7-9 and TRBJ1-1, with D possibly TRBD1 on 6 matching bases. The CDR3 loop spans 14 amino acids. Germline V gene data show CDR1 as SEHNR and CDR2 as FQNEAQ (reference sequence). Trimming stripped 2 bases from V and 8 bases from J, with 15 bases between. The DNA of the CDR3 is TGTGCCAGCAGCTTATCCAGGGGCGAGGGGGAAGCTTTCTTT. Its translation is CASSLSRGEGEAFF.

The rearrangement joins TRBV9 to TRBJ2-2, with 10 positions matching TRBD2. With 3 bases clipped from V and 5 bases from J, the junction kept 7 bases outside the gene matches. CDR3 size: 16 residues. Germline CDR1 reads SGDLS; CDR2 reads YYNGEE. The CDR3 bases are TGTGCCAGCAGCGAGAGAGCGGGGGGGCGTACCGGGGAGCTGTTTTTT. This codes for CASSERAGGRTGELFF.

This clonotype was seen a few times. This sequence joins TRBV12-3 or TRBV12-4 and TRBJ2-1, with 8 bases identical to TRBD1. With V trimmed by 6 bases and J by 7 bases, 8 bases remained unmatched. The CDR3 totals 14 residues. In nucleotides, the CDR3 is TGTGCCAGCAGCTCGGGACAGGTTAGGAATGAGCAGTTCTTC. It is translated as CASSSGQVRNEQFF.

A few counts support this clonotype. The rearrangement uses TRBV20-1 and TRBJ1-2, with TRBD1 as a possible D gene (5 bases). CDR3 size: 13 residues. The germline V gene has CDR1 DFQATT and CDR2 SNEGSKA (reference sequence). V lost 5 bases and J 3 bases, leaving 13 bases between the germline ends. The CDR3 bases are TGCAGTGCTCCGCCGGCGGGGGACTATGGCTACACCTTC. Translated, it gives CSAPPAGDYGYTF.

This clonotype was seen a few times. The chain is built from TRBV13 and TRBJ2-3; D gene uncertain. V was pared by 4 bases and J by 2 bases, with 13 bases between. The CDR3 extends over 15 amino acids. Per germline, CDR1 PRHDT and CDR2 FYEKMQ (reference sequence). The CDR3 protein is CASSSLSVVTDTQYF. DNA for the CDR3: TGTGCCAGCAGCTCCCTTTCGGTAGTCACAGATACGCAGTATTTT.

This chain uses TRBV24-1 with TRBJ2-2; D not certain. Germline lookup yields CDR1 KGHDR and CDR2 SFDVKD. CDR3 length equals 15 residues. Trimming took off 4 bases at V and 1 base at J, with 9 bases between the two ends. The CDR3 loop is CATSEGRMNTGELFF. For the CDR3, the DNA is TGTGCCACCAGTGAGGGCCGGATGAACACCGGGGAGCTGTTTTTT.

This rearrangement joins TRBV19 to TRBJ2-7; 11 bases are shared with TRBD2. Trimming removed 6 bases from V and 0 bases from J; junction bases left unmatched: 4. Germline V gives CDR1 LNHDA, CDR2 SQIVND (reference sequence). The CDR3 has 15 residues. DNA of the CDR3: TGTGCCAGTAGCCCAACTAGCGGGGGCTCCTACGAGCAGTACTTC. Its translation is CASSPTSGGSYEQYF.

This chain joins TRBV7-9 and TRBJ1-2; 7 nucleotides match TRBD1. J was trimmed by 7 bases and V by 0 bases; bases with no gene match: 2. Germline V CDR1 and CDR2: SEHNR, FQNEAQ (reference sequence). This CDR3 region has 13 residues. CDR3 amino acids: CASSLADRAGYTF. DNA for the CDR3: TGTGCCAGCAGCTTAGCCGACAGGGCTGGCTACACCTTC. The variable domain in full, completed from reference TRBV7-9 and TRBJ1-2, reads DTGVSQNPRHKITKRGQNVTFRCDPISEHNRLYWYRQTLGQGPEFLTYFQNEAQLEKSRLLSDRFSAERPKGSFSTLEIQRTEQGDSAMYLCASSLADRAGYTFGSGTRLTVV.

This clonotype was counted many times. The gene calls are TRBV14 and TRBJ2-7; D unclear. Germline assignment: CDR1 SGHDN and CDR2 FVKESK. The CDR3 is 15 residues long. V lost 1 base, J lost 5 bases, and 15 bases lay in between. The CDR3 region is CASSQGIAFGDEQYF. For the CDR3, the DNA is TGTGCCAGCAGCCAAGGAATCGCATTTGGGGACGAGCAGTACTTC.

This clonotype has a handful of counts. The CDR3 coding sequence is TGTGCCAGCTCACCTGCGACTAGCGGCTACTACAATGAGCAGTTCTTC. As protein: CASSPATSGYYNEQFF. The chain combines TRBV18 with TRBJ2-1; 9 nucleotides match TRBD2. Germline trimming cut 3 bases from V and 3 bases from J; bases unmatched to any gene: 6. Germline CDR1 is KGHSH and CDR2 is LQKENI. The CDR3 contains 16 residues.

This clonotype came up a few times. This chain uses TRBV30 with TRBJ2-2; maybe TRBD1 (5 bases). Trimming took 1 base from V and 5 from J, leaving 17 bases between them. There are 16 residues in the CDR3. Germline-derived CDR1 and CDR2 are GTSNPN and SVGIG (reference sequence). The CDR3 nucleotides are TGTGCCTGGAGTGCAGGGCGCCTGAAGGTGACCGGGGAGCTGTTTTTT. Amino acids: CAWSAGRLKVTGELFF.

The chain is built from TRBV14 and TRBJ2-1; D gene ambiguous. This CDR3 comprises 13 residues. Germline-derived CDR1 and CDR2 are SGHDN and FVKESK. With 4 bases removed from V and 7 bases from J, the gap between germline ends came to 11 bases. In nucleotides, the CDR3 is TGTGCCAGCAGCCCCGGACGTGCGAATGAGCAGTTCTTC. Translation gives CASSPGRANEQFF.

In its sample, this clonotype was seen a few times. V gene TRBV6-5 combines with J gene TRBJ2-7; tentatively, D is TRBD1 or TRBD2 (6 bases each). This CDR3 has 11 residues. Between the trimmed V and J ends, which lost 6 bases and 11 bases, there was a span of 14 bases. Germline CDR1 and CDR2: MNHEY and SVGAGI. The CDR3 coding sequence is TGTGCCAGCAGCGGGGGACAAGATAAGTACTTC. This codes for CASSGGQDKYF.

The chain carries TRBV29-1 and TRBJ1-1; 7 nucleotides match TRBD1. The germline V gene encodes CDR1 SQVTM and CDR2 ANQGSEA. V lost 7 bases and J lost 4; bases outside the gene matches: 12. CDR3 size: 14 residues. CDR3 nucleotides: TGCAGCGAGATGGGACAGATGGGGGGCACTGAAGCTTTCTTT. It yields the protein CSEMGQMGGTEAFF.